Listed below are T cell receptor beta chains from one sample, sequenced in a study of tumor-infiltrating lymphocytes in primary liver carcinoma. In TCRdb, the multiplex PCR reads were re-called with MiXCR into one record per CDR3 protein. The repertoire holds 330,000 or so distinct CDR3 sequences, with almost 65% as singletons. Sequencing was carried out using peripheral blood. The receptors were sampled from a man aged 35 to 55 with primary liver carcinoma and hepatitis B virus infection. Both conserved end residues are part of each CDR3. The D gene is left open where the match is weak. Clone size is given for some rows only: seen once, a few or many times, or a class if the clone is expanded.

D: .
J: TRBJ2-7
size: .
V: TRBV12-3/TRBV12-4
CDR3: CAGSLQDSYEQYF
DNA: TGTGCCGGCAGTTTACAGGATTCCTACGAGCAGTACTTC

D: .
J: TRBJ1-5
size: .
V: TRBV28
CDR3: CASSLLGYSNQPQHF
DNA: TGTGCCAGCAGTTTATTGGGATATAGCAATCAGCCCCAGCATTTT

D: TRBD2
J: TRBJ2-3
size: .
V: TRBV11-2
CDR3: CVSTADGAGGMDMQYF
DNA: TGTGTCAGCACCGCGGATGGGGCGGGAGGAATGGATATGCAGTATTTT

D: .
J: TRBJ2-1
size: .
V: TRBV10-3
CDR3: CAIRDPKSGVYNEQFF
DNA: TGTGCCATCAGGGATCCTAAATCGGGGGTTTACAATGAGCAGTTCTTC

D: .
J: TRBJ1-6
size: few
V: TRBV12-3/TRBV12-4
CDR3: CASSQGRGGNSPLHF
DNA: TGTGCCAGCAGCCAAGGGCGAGGAGGAAATTCACCCCTCCACTTT

D: .
J: TRBJ2-7
size: .
V: TRBV20-1
CDR3: CTGQSTYEQYF
DNA: TGCACCGGGCAGTCCACCTACGAGCAGTACTTC

D: .
J: TRBJ2-7
size: many
V: TRBV12-3/TRBV12-4
CDR3: CASSFAGSSYEQYF
DNA: TGTGCCAGCAGTTTCGCAGGGAGCTCCTACGAGCAGTACTTC

D: TRBD1
J: TRBJ2-1
size: few
V: TRBV28
CDR3: CASTTLGQGSSEQFF
DNA: TGTGCCAGCACCACCCTGGGACAGGGGAGTAGTGAGCAGTTCTTC

D: .
J: TRBJ2-4
size: few
V: TRBV5-5
CDR3: CASSFQGDSNIQYF
DNA: TGTGCCAGCAGCTTTCAGGGCGATTCAAACATTCAGTACTTC

D: .
J: TRBJ2-7
size: few
V: TRBV5-1
CDR3: CASSLGWTEYSYEQYF
DNA: TGCGCCAGCAGCTTGGGCTGGACGGAATACTCCTACGAGCAGTACTTC

D: .
J: TRBJ2-1
size: once
V: TRBV28
CDR3: CASIGGGYNEQFF
DNA: TGTGCCAGCATAGGAGGGGGATACAATGAGCAGTTCTTC

D: .
J: TRBJ2-5
size: .
V: TRBV6-1
CDR3: CASCGSVTQYF
DNA: TGTGCCAGCTGTGGGAGCGTCACCCAGTACTTC

D: .
J: TRBJ2-7
size: many
V: TRBV6-1
CDR3: CASRMDGSYEQYF
DNA: TGTGCCAGCAGAATGGACGGTTCCTACGAGCAGTACTTC

D: .
J: TRBJ2-1
size: many
V: TRBV6-5
CDR3: CASKEGLYNEQFF
DNA: TGTGCCAGCAAGGAGGGCCTCTACAATGAGCAGTTCTTC

D: .
J: TRBJ2-7
size: many
V: TRBV4-1
CDR3: CASSQDFSGNSYEQYF
DNA: TGCGCCAGCAGCCAAGATTTCTCCGGGAATTCCTACGAGCAGTACTTC

D: .
J: TRBJ2-5
size: .
V: TRBV28
CDR3: CASGGTRETQYF
DNA: TGTGCCAGCGGGGGGACAAGAGAGACCCAGTACTTC

D: .
J: TRBJ2-5
size: .
V: TRBV28
CDR3: CASTRDRPYNEQYF
DNA: TGTGCCAGCACTCGGGATAGACCCTACAATGAGCAGTACTTC

D: .
J: TRBJ2-1
size: .
V: TRBV6-1
CDR3: CASSATENFAF
DNA: TGTGCCAGCAGTGCAACTGAAAACTTTGCCTTC

D: .
J: TRBJ2-7
size: .
V: TRBV7-3
CDR3: CTSSSQATYEQYF
DNA: TGTACCAGCAGCTCGCAAGCAACCTACGAGCAGTACTTC

D: .
J: TRBJ2-5
size: few
V: TRBV28
CDR3: CASSLVRGLGETQYF
DNA: TGTGCCAGCAGTTTAGTGCGGGGTTTGGGCGAGACCCAGTACTTC

D: TRBD1
J: TRBJ2-7
size: .
V: TRBV11-2
CDR3: CASSSLRTGGSRGQYF
DNA: TGTGCCAGCAGCTCCTTAAGGACAGGGGGCTCACGAGGACAGTACTTC

D: TRBD2
J: TRBJ2-5
size: .
V: TRBV5-4
CDR3: CASSATSEPNRGTQYF
DNA: TGTGCCAGCAGCGCAACTAGCGAGCCGAACCGGGGGACCCAGTACTTC

D: .
J: TRBJ2-7
size: many
V: TRBV5-1
CDR3: CASSTGQEQYF
DNA: TGCGCCAGCAGCACCGGACAGGAGCAGTACTTC

D: .
J: TRBJ2-2
size: many
V: TRBV11-3
CDR3: CASSVAGSGELFF
DNA: TGTGCCAGCAGCGTAGCAGGGTCCGGGGAGCTGTTTTTT

D: .
J: TRBJ2-7
size: few
V: TRBV28
CDR3: CASSLVRSSYEQYF
DNA: TGTGCCAGCAGTTTAGTTAGAAGCTCCTACGAGCAGTACTTC

D: TRBD1
J: TRBJ1-5
size: .
V: TRBV11-2
CDR3: CASSLGDRGGQPRHF
DNA: TGTGCCAGCAGCTTAGGGGACAGGGGAGGTCAGCCCCGGCATTTT

D: .
J: TRBJ2-2
size: .
V: TRBV6-5
CDR3: CASSFRTPTRELFF
DNA: TGTGCCAGCAGTTTTCGGACACCCACCAGGGAGCTGTTTTTT